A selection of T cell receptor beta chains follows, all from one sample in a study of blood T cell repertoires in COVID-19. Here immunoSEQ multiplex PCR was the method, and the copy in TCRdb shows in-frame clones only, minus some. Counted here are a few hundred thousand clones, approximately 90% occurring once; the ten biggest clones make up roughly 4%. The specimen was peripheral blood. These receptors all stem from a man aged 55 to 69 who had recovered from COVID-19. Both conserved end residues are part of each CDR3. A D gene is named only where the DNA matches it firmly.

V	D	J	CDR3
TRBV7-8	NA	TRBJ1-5	CASSQRQSNQPQHF
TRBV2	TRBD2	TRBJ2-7	CASSEGKGLTYEQYF
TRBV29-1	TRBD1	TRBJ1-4	CSATGINEKLFF
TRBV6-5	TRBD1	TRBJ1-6	CASSWTTGEDSPLHF
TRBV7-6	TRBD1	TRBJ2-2	CASSLPTGTEANTGELFF
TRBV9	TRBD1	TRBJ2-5	CASSVDAQGARETQYF
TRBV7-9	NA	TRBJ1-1	CASSGVVNTEAFF
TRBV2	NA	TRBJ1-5	CASSGQGSGQPQHF
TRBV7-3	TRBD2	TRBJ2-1	CASSLGASGGPSSYNEQFF
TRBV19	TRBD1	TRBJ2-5	CASRDDRGQETQYF
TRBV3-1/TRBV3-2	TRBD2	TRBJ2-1	CASSQDGGLAGPSSYNEQFF
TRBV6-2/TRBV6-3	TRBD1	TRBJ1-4	CASSYFRDSPNEKLFF
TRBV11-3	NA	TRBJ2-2	CASSPGSAGELFF
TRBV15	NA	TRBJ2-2	CATSRDTKIGWGGELFF
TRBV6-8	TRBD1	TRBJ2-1	CASTKDRVPSGLSNNEQFF
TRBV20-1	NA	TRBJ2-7	CSASGWGVSYEQYF
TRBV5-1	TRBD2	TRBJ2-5	CASSTTAGGPTKTQYF
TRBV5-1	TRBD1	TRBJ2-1	CASSLGVSWDRAYNEQFF
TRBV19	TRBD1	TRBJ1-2	CASRIDRVGGYTF
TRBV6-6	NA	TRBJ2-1	CASRPEQAVGNEQFF
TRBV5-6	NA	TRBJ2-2	CASSLSGPGELFF
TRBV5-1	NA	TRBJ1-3	CASSRPDSSGNTIYF
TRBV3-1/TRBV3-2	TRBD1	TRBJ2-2	CASSPRQGRTGELFF
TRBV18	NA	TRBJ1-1	CASSPSPDTEAFF
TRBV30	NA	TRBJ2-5	CAWSVQDPVDGAAETQYF
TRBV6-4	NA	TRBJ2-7	CASSIRDIHPYEQYF
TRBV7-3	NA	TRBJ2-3	CASSLLGGPTDTQYF
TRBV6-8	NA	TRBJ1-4	CASNSTGREKLFF
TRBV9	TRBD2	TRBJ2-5	CASSPRLAGAGETQYF
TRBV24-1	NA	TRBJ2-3	CATSETQGERDTQYF
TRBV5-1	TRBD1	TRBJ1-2	CASSFGTDNYGYTF